The 2 T cell receptor beta chains given below trace back to one sample, sequenced in a study of identifying expanded T cells in peripheral blood. TCRdb's table, derived via immunoSEQ multiplex PCR, lists solely in-frame clones and lacks some. Here the sample spans under 150,000 clones, 75% to 90% being singletons. Sample: blood. Receptors originate from a person aged 18 to 75 in good health.

The chain carries TRBV7-3 and TRBJ1-2; D remains unclear. V lost 1 base to trimming and J lost 5 bases, with 8 bases between them. Germline-derived CDR1 and CDR2 are SGHTA and FQGTGA. The CDR3 contains 13 residues. CDR3 loop: CASSLSQLYGYTF. Here the CDR3 DNA reads TGTGCCAGCAGCTTAAGTCAGCTTTATGGCTACACCTTC. Full variable domain (missing parts from reference TRBV7-3 and TRBJ1-2): GAGVSQTPSNKVTEKGKYVELRCDPISGHTALYWYRQSLGQGPEFLIYFQGTGAADDSGLPNDRFFAVRPEGSVSTLKIQRTERGDSAVYLCASSLSQLYGYTFGSGTRLTVV.

The genes are TRBV7-9 and TRBJ2-3; 7 bases match TRBD1. Looked up from germline, CDR1 is SEHNR and CDR2 is FQNEAQ (reference sequence). With 7 bases clipped from V and 2 bases from J, the junction kept 3 bases outside the gene matches. CDR3 length: 13 residues. The chain's CDR3 is CASKGGYTDTQYF. Written as DNA, the CDR3 is TGTGCCAGCAAAGGGGGCTACACAGATACGCAGTATTTT.